The 9 T cell receptor beta chains presented below share a single source sample, sequenced in a study of blood T cells in healthy people across ages. A second PCR of 7 to 11 cycles used a sample-barcoded 5' primer and a J-beta primer mix. TCRdb reanalysed the 5' RACE reads using MiXCR and keeps one entry per CDR3 protein. The sample has 850,000 or so distinct CDR3 sequences, more than 25% seen once. The sequenced sample was blood. The receptor set was obtained from an elderly woman in good health.

This clonotype has only one observation. A much larger clone differs by one base, so this may be a read error. The CDR3 is CVSTKGPGGTYNEQFF. The CDR3 nucleotides are TGTGTCAGCACCAAGGGGCCAGGGGGAACCTACAATGAGCAGTTCTTC. This rearrangement joins TRBV6-2 or TRBV6-3 to TRBJ2-1; 7 bases agree with TRBD1. The CDR3 spans 16 residues. The germline CDR1 and CDR2 sequences are MNHEY and SVGEGT.

This clonotype turned up a few times. The chain carries TRBV2 and TRBJ2-1, with a weak D call TRBD2 (5 bases). Germline lookup yields CDR1 SNHLY and CDR2 FYNNEI. Between the trimmed V and J ends, which lost 3 bases and 9 bases, there was a span of 9 bases. The CDR3 has 12 amino acids. For the CDR3, the DNA is TGTGCCAGCAGTGAGTCGGGAATTGAGCAGTTCTTC. This encodes CASSESGIEQFF.

This clonotype showed up many times. The chain links TRBV20-1 to TRBJ2-3, with 8 bases identical to TRBD1. The CDR3 extends over 14 amino acids. Trimming cost V 2 bases and J 7 bases; bases outside gene matches: 8. Germline V gene sequence: CDR1 DFQATT, CDR2 SNEGSKA (reference sequence). DNA of the CDR3: TGCAGTGCTAGATTAGAGACAGGGGATCATACGCAGTATTTT. Its translation: CSARLETGDHTQYF.

This clonotype occurred many times. The chain links TRBV5-4 to TRBJ2-7, with 7 bases matching TRBD2. V shed 5 bases and J 2 bases; nucleotides not matched to a gene: 13. Germline V CDR1 and CDR2: SGHNT, YYREEE (reference sequence). There are 16 residues in the CDR3. The CDR3 nucleotides read TGTGCCAGCAGGAGGCAGGGCAGCGGGGTCACCTACGAGCAGTACTTC. It codes for CASRRQGSGVTYEQYF.

This clonotype has just a few counts. The chain recombines TRBV7-9 with TRBJ1-1, with D perhaps matching TRBD1 (6 bases). V was pared by 3 bases and J by 1 base, with 9 bases between. The CDR3 runs to 14 residues. Germline loops: CDR1 SEHNR, CDR2 FQNEAQ (reference sequence). The CDR3, as DNA: TGTGCCAGCAGCTTTTCGGGACAGAACACTGAAGCTTTCTTT. Residues: CASSFSGQNTEAFF.

J is TRBJ1-3 and V is TRBV20-1; D remains unclear. V was cut by 2 bases and J by 4 bases, with 6 bases left in between. Germline V gene data show CDR1 as DFQATT and CDR2 as SNEGSKA (reference sequence). CDR3 length equals 12 residues. The CDR3 protein is CSARMGGNTIYF. The CDR3 coding sequence is TGCAGTGCTAGAATGGGGGGAAACACCATATATTTT.

This clonotype was detected ten times or more. The V gene is TRBV25-1, the J gene TRBJ2-3, with TRBD2 identical over 10 bases. Germline-derived CDR1 and CDR2 are MGHDK and SYGVNS. The junction had 4 bases not matched to a gene; V was cut back by 10 bases and J by 0 bases. This CDR3 comprises 14 residues. CDR3: CATGLAASTDTQYF. CDR3 in DNA: TGTGCCACCGGACTAGCGGCAAGCACAGATACGCAGTATTTT. The full variable domain, in which reference TRBV25-1 and TRBJ2-3 provide the parts outside the CDR3, is EADIYQTPRYLVIGTGKKITLECSQTMGHDKMYWYQQDPGMELHLIHYSYGVNSTEKGDLSSESTVSRIRTEHFPLTLESARPSHTSQYLCATGLAASTDTQYFGPGTRLTVL.

This clonotype turned up a few times. The junction departs from the called germline gene at one end, perhaps through a read error. This chain uses TRBV28 with TRBJ2-1, with TRBD2 as a possible D gene (5 bases). Per the germline V gene, CDR1 is MDHEN and CDR2 is SYDVKM. CDR3 length: 16 residues. The CDR3 loop is CASSLPGSSSYNGQFF. The DNA for the CDR3 is TGTGCCAGCAGTTTGCCGGGTTCTAGCTCCTACAATGGGCAGTTCTTC. Drawing the rest from reference TRBV28 and TRBJ2-1, the complete variable domain is DVKVTQSSRYLVKRTGEKVFLECVQDMDHENMFWYRQDPGLGLRLIYFSYDVKMKEKGDIPEGYSVSREKKERFSLILESASTNQTSMYLCASSLPGSSSYNGQFFGPGTRLTVL.

This clonotype has only a few counts. The J gene is TRBJ2-7, the V gene TRBV5-1; D is possibly TRBD1 (5 bases). Germline V gene lookup returns CDR1 SGHRS and CDR2 YFSETQ. Trimming took 4 bases from V and 0 from J, leaving 14 bases between them. The CDR3 sequence is 15 residues long. The CDR3 DNA sequence: TGCGCCAGCAGCCAGGGATATCCAGGCTCCTACGAGCAGTACTTC. As protein: CASSQGYPGSYEQYF.